Below, one TCR beta chain is given with its context. The antigen this receptor binds is unknown. The sample holds no much larger clone one base away, and base qualities are not on file. From the cysteine up to the phenylalanine, the CDR3 has a length of 16 residues. CDR3 DNA only is kept here, 48 bases in frame from base 1. The junction shows trimming of 1 base on V and 5 bases on J, and the gene matches do not reach 7 bases of it. Based on the germline V gene (reference sequence), the CDR1 and CDR2 sequences are LNHNV and YYDKDF. TCR CDR3 regions were amplified from genomic DNA by multiplex PCR using the deep immunoSEQ assay. Extracted genomic DNA from each cell subset was distributed evenly across all wells of several immunoSEQ 96-well plates, and each plate was treated as a replicate. For sorted subsets, each replicate PCR was loaded with about 0.2 ug genomic DNA, equivalent to 25,000 to 35,000 T cell genomes. Purified libraries were measured with a Qubit 3.0 fluorometer, size-checked on a Bioanalyzer 2100, and measured again with the KAPA Library Quantification kit. Every immunoSEQ 96-well plate was sequenced on a separate single-read 150-cycle Illumina NextSeq 550 flow cell. The authors processed their data as follows. The immunoSEQ output contained only junctional sequences without quality scores, so filtering could not match that applied to full-length reads. To assign V/J genes and CDR3, sequences were annotated against IMGT germline references using PyIR, a Python wrapper for IgBLAST v1.9. Reads were removed for weak V/J assignments (E-value above 1e-6), missing CDR3, stop codons, out-of-frame junctions, or ambiguous translated residues. V3J clonotypes were defined as sequences sharing the same inferred V gene, J gene, and CDR3 amino acid sequence. Percentage overlap between repertoires was calculated by dividing the number of shared unique clonotypes by the size of the smaller repertoire. Repertoire richness was assessed with RTK rarefaction, the Chao1 estimator, and Recon v2.1 estimates of unobserved clonotypes. Generation probabilities were computed with OLGA for all TCRbeta clonotypes obtained by the gDNA method from several donors. TCRdb stores this immuneACCESS table with in-frame sequences only. Part of the clones is absent; in the studies checked, under half of the shortfall reflects unresolved V genes, and no reason is known for the rest. The DNA gave D and trimming, while V, J and clone size come from that table. A total of fewer than 1 million clones appear in this sample, about 96% of them only once. 0.2% to 0.25% of the sample goes to the ten largest clones.

The data were taken from a study of shared clonotypes between healthy human individuals (dated by TCRdb to 2018 to 2021). Study-wide context: The cohort comprised a couple of women and a few men aged 18 to 49 years. To estimate repertoire size and how much clonotype sharing occurs between individuals, the study deeply sequenced the blood TCR repertoires of several healthy adults. Leukapheresis yielded between about 0.85 and 10 billion PBMCs per donor. Per donor, three plates each were used for CD4 naive and CD4 memory, two for CD8 naive, and one for CD8 memory. To increase sequencing depth and limit assay-specific biases, different laboratories used diverse techniques to prepare libraries and sequence TCR repertoires.

General conclusions and limits of the study: Rarefaction of sorted-subset datasets indicated incomplete sequencing despite the large sequencing depth. Sampling was restricted to blood, and TCR repertoires in tissue are likely to differ from TCR repertoires in blood. Larger estimated clonotype richness was generally found for naive subsets than for memory subsets. The genetic and exposure-history diversity represented was limited by the small number of donors. Compared with non-shared clonotypes, clonotypes shared by all four sorted-subset donors had higher generation probabilities. Pairwise subsampling indicated that sequencing depth was expected to affect the degree of clonotype sharing among donors. Across a few donors, approximately 4.9% of naive CD4, around 3.5% of naive CD8, 2.3% of memory CD4, and 0.4% of memory CD8 clonotypes were shared.

CD8 naive samples consisted of CD45RO-negative cells that were positively selected for CCR7, yielding a CD45RA+CCR7+ population without TemRA cells. Donors were healthy HIV-negative adults with no recently reported acute infections or vaccinations. Only Caucasian adults living in Nashville, Tennessee, USA were represented among the donors. Blood was collected by leukapheresis, and PBMCs were isolated by Ficoll-Histopaque density gradient centrifugation and then cryopreserved in liquid nitrogen vapor phase. Analytical flow cytometry was used to check the purity and quantity of every magnetically sorted T cell population. From each sorted fraction, genomic DNA was isolated and quantified by UV absorbance on a Nanodrop 2000c.

The chain couples TRBV15 to TRBJ2-5; the junction holds 10 bases that match TRBD2. The sequenced material came from naive CD8+ T cells sorted from blood. Taken with the paper, the label for cell subset or site translates to: CD45RA+CCR7+. This sequence was found in a man under 40 in good health. The CDR3 corresponds to CATSRVPSGRRETQYF. The nucleotide sequence is given as TGTGCCACCAGCAGAGTGCCTAGCGGGAGACGGGAGACCCAGTACTTC. With all but the CDR3 taken from the reference TRBV15 and TRBJ2-5 genes, the full variable domain is: DAMVIQNPRYQVTQFGKPVTLSCSQTLNHNVMYWYQQKSSQAPKLLFHYYDKDFNNEADTPDNFQSRRPNTSFCFLDIRSPGLGDTAMYLCATSRVPSGRRETQYFGPGTRLLVL.